The T cell receptor beta chain under discussion was sequenced for a study of response to subunit inactivated influenza vaccine. The J segment lost 3 bases and the V segment lost 4 bases, leaving 9 bases of the junction unmatched. Germline V gene sequence: CDR1 KGHDR, CDR2 SFDVKD. The CDR3 is made up of 16 amino acids. Study observations and caveats: The authors put forward the suggestion that each seasonal influenza vaccination may bring in only a limited number of new T cells.

This clonotype was seen a few times. The antigen remains unidentified. One entry per CDR3 protein, called by TCRdb with MiXCR from the RT-PCR reads. The repertoire consists of 600,000 to 700,000 distinct CDR3 sequences, with about 14% occurring once and the leading ten covering 6.5% to 8%. The chain is built from TRBV24-1 and TRBJ2-3, with 7 bases aligning to TRBD1. The TCR was taken from a man aged 50-59 years who received an inactivated influenza vaccine. This specimen consisted of PBMCs from blood, obtained around two weeks before vaccination. CDR3 in DNA: TGTGCCACCAGTGACCTCGACAGGGTTGATACAGATACGCAGTATTTT. Its protein is CATSDLDRVDTDTQYF.